This TCR beta chain is drawn from a study of shared clonotypes between healthy human individuals. The study's findings and limits: Only a few donors were included, so the genetic and exposure-history diversity represented was limited.

Per the authors' pipeline: Junction-only sequences without quality scores came from ImmunoSEQ, so filtering differed. TCRdb keeps only in-frame clones here, not all; method: immunoSEQ multiplex PCR. The DNA gave D and trimming, while V, J and clone size come from that table. This table holds millions of clones, 90% to 95% found once. As for this clone: Its target is not known.

The CDR3 covers 13 residues. Trimming took off 0 bases at V and 6 bases at J, with 7 bases between the two ends. In germline, CDR1 is SGHRS, CDR2 YFSETQ. Positively selected for CCR7, the CD45RO-negative cells used as naive CD8 cells excluded terminally differentiated effector memory CD45RA+ cells. Sample: naive CD8+ T cells from PBMCs. This TCR came from a man aged 18 to 30 in good health. Some clones in this sample may be carry-over from other donors' samples. The gene calls are TRBV5-1 and TRBJ2-1; D not resolved. In DNA form, the CDR3 reads TGCGCCAGCAGCTTGGCAGTGCGCAATGAGCAGTTCTTC. This gives the protein CASSLAVRNEQFF.